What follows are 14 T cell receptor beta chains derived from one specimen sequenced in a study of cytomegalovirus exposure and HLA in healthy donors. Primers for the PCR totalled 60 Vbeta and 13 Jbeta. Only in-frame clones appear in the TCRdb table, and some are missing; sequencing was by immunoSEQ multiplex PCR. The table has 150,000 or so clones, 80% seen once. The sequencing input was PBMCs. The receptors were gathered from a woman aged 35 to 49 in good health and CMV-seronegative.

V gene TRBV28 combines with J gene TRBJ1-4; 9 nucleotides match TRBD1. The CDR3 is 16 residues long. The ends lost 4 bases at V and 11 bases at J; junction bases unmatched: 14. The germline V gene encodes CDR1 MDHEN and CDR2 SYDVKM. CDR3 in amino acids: CASSSDRGTTKGKLFF. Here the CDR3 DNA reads TGTGCCAGCAGTTCGGACAGGGGCACAACTAAGGGGAAACTGTTTTTT. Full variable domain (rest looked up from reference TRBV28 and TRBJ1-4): DVKVTQSSRYLVKRTGEKVFLECVQDMDHENMFWYRQDPGLGLRLIYFSYDVKMKEKGDIPEGYSVSREKKERFSLILESASTNQTSMYLCASSSDRGTTKGKLFFGSGTQLSVL.

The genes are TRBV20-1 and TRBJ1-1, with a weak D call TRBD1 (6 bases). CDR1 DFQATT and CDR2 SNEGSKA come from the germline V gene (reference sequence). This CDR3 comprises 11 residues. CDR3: CGYRVNTEAFF. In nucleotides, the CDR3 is TGCGGCTACAGGGTGAACACTGAAGCTTTCTTT.

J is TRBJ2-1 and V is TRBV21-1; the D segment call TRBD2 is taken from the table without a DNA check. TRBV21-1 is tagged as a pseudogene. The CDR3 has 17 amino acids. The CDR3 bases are TGTGCCAGCAGCCAGATGGAGGCTAGGCAGGCCGAGGGTGAGCAGTTCTTC. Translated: CASSQMEARQAEGEQFF.

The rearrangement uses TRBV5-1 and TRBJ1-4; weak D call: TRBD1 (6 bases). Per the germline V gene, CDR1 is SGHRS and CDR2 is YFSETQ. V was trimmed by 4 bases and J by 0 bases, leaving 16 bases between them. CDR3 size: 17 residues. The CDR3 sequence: CASSTGQKPATNEKLFF. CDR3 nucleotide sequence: TGCGCCAGCAGCACCGGACAGAAACCTGCAACTAATGAAAAACTGTTTTTT.

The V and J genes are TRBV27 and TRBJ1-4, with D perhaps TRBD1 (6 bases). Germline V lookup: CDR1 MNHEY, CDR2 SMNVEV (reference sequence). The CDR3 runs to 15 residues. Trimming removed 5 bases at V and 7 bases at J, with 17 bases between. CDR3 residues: CASSLGALRGEKLFF. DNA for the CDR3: TGTGCCAGCAGTCTGGGGGCCCTGAGGGGTGAAAAACTGTTTTTT.

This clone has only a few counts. CDR3 protein: CASSESSGGGEKLFF. Here the CDR3 DNA reads TGTGCCAGCAGTGAATCTTCAGGGGGAGGTGAAAAACTGTTTTTT. The rearrangement uses TRBV6-1 and TRBJ1-4, with 7 positions matching TRBD1. Unmatched junction bases numbered 7, after V lost 2 bases and J lost 7 bases. Germline V gene data show CDR1 as MNHNS and CDR2 as SASEGT. The length of the CDR3 is 15 residues.

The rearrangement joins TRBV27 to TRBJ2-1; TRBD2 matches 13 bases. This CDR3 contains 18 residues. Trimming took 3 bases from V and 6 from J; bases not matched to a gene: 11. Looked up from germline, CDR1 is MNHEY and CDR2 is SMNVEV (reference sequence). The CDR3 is CASSFTGLAGEFPNEQFF. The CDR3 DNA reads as TGTGCCAGCAGTTTCACCGGACTAGCGGGAGAATTCCCCAATGAGCAGTTCTTC.

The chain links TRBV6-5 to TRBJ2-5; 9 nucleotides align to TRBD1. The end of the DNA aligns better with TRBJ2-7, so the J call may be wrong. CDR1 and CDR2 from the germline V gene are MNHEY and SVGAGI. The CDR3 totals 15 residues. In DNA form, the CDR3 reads TGTGCCAGCAGATCCTCCGGGACAGGGAGGTACGAGCAGTACTTC. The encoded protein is CASRSSGTGRYEQYF.

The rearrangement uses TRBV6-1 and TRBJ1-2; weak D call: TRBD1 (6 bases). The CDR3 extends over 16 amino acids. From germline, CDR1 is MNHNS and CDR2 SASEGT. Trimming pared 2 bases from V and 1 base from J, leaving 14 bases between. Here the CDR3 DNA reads TGTGCCAGCAGTGAACGGGACACGATTTTTAACTATGGCTACACCTTC. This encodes CASSERDTIFNYGYTF.

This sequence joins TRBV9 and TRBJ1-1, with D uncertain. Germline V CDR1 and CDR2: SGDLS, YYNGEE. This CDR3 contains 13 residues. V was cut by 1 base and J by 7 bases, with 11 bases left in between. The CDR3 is CASSVPGVREAFF. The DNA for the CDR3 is TGTGCCAGCAGCGTACCCGGGGTGCGTGAAGCTTTCTTT.

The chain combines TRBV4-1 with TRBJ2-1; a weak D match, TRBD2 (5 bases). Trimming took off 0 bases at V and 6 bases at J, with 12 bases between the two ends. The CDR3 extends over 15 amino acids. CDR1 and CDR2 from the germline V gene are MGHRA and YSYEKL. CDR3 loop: CASSQDQRDRNEQFF. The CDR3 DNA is TGCGCCAGCAGCCAAGATCAACGGGATCGCAATGAGCAGTTCTTC.

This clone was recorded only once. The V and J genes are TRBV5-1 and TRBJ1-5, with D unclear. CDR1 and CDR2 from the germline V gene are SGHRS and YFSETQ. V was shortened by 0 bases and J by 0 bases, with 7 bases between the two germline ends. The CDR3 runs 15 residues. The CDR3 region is CASSLDGNSNQPQHF. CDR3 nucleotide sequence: TGCGCCAGCAGCTTGGACGGTAATAGCAATCAGCCCCAGCATTTT.

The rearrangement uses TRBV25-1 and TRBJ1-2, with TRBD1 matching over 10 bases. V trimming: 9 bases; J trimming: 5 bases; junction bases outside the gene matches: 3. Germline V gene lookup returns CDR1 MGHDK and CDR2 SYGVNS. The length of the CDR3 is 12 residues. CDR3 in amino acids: CARWGQGYGYTF. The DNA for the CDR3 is TGTGCCAGATGGGGACAGGGGTATGGCTACACCTTC.

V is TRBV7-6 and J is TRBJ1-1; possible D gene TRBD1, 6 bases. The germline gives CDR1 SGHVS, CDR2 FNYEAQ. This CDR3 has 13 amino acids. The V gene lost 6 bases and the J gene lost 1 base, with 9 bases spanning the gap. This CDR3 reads CASSTGTNTEAFF. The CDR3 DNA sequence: TGTGCCAGCAGTACAGGGACGAACACTGAAGCTTTCTTT.